This T cell receptor beta chain is from a study of blood T cell repertoires in COVID-19 (dated by TCRdb to between 2020 and 2021). Broadly, across the study: Collaborator samples came from the United States, Italy and Spain and covered acute and convalescent phases of COVID-19. The repertoires were made available in a free public database intended to serve as a resource for research on the immune response to SARS-CoV-2. The dataset comprised deeply sampled blood TCRbeta repertoires from subjects exposed to, actively infected with, or recovered from COVID-19. Samples came from the ongoing ImmuneRACE study (first 160 participants) plus 1,254 subjects from 6 global collaborators. The prospective study material was composed of cDNA or gDNA derived from T cells, B-cell-depleted T cells, or PBMCs. Sample metadata almost always included a de-identified subject ID, COVID-19 status, age in years and sex. Where available, HLA class I and class II types were obtained from metadata supplied by the sample provider rather than from assay-based typing.

Collaborating institutions collected whole blood in K2EDTA tubes following their own protocols. For TCRbeta analysis, collaborators shipped samples as frozen whole blood, isolated PBMCs, or DNA extracted from either of those sample types. The immunoSEQ Assay, a bias-controlled multiplex PCR, was used to amplify TCRbeta CDR3 regions from genomic DNA. The paper's processing steps were these. Nucleated cell counts per sample were estimated from amplification of reference gene primers within the assay. To quantify the absolute abundance of each unique TCRbeta CDR3 rearrangement, sequence reads were collapsed and filtered. For each sample, productive Simpson clonality was calculated by taking the square root of Simpson's diversity index across productive rearrangements. TCRdb took over this immuneACCESS table, retaining in-frame rearrangements with V and J assigned. Such tables are incomplete; in checked studies, under half of the missing clones stem from an unresolved V gene, and the remainder is unexplained. V and J calls and clone size are those listed in that table; D and trimming were worked out from the DNA. The sample contains 97,000 or so clones, just over 90% of them found a single time. Clones ranked in the top ten supply about 1.7% of the sample.

For this clone: The specificity of this receptor is unknown. Within one base of it there is no much larger clone, and no base qualities were kept.

Inclusive of the bounding cysteine and phenylalanine, the CDR3 is 15 residues long. Only the CDR3 region is kept as DNA, spanning 45 bases read in frame from base 1. V is pruned by 4 bases and J by 6 bases, leaving 5 bases of the junction without a gene match. CDR1 and CDR2 (MGHRA, YSYEKL) derive from the germline V gene. What the research found in general, with its limitations: The amount of clinical and demographic metadata varied by source and participant and was provided uncurated.

The sequence links TRBV4-1 to TRBJ1-4; TRBD1 fits 10 bases in the junction. The origin of this receptor is a man aged 60-69 years with acute or convalescent COVID-19. Sample: peripheral blood. The DNA sequence is TGCGCCAGCAGCCTCCGACAGGGGGCTGATGAAAAACTGTTTTTT. Translation gives CASSLRQGADEKLFF.